A single sample is the source of the 4 T cell receptor beta chains below, sequenced in a study of response to subunit inactivated influenza vaccine. Each CDR3 protein gets one entry after TCRdb re-called the RT-PCR reads with MiXCR. There are roughly 700,000 distinct CDR3 sequences in the sample; about a sixth occur only once, and around 10% lies in the top ten. This specimen was PBMCs from blood, taken 11 to 12 days after vaccination. These receptors originate from a man aged 50-59 years who received an inactivated influenza vaccine.

The V gene is TRBV29-1, the J gene TRBJ2-7; D gene ambiguous. The CDR3 contains 12 residues. V was clipped by 5 bases and J by 1 base, with 9 bases between them. The germline CDR1 and CDR2 sequences are SQVTM and ANQGSEA. Written as DNA, the CDR3 is TGCAGCGTTCGGCAGGCATCCTACGAGCAGTACTTC. It translates to CSVRQASYEQYF.

The chain uses TRBV6-2 or TRBV6-3 and TRBJ2-5; D is uncertain. V lost 2 bases and J lost 9, with 7 bases in between. Germline values: CDR1 MNHEY, CDR2 SVGEGT. The CDR3 runs 11 residues. This CDR3 reads CASSYIDAQYF. The CDR3 DNA reads as TGTGCCAGCAGTTACATCGACGCCCAGTACTTC.

In regard to this clonotype: At one end, the junction sequence differs from germline, possibly due to a read error. The rearrangement links TRBV14 to TRBJ2-7; either TRBD1 or TRBD2 may supply D (6 bases each). The germline V gene encodes CDR1 SGHDN and CDR2 FVKESK. The CDR3 is 12 amino acids. DNA for the CDR3: TGTGCCAGCAGCCAAGATTGGGGGGCGAGGCACTTC. Translation gives CASSQDWGARHF.

This sequence joins TRBV29-1 and TRBJ1-6, with TRBD1 as a possible D gene (6 bases). The CDR3 extends over 14 amino acids. Germline CDR1 SQVTM, CDR2 ANQGSEA. V was trimmed by 5 bases and J by 0 bases, leaving 8 bases between them. The DNA of the CDR3 is TGCAGCGTTAAGGACAGCTCCTATAATTCACCCCTCCACTTT. Translating it yields CSVKDSSYNSPLHF.